The rows below give T cell receptor beta chains drawn from one sample of a study of breast tumors, draining lymph nodes, adjacent tissues. Each CDR3 protein is one row after TCRdb ran MiXCR on the multiplex PCR reads. This table holds about 230,000 distinct CDR3 sequences, about 30% found once. The source material was axillary lymph node tissue. These receptors all come from a female donor with breast cancer. Some clones in this sample may be carry-over from other donors' samples. Both conserved end residues are part of each CDR3. The order of the fields is V gene, clone size, J gene, D gene, CDR3 DNA, CDR3 protein. The D gene is left open where the match is weak. Rows give clone size only sometimes, using once, few, many, or a class for an expanded clone.

V: TRBV20-1; size: many; J: TRBJ2-1; D: TRBD2; DNA: TGCAGTGCCGACTCCACTAGCGGGAACTACAATGAGCAGTTCTTC; CDR3: CSADSTSGNYNEQFF
V: TRBV30; size: few; J: TRBJ2-2; D: TRBD2; DNA: TGTGCCTGGAGCAGCGGGAGTTATTCCGGGGAGCTGTTTTTT; CDR3: CAWSSGSYSGELFF
V: TRBV12-3/TRBV12-4; size: many; J: TRBJ2-2; D: .; DNA: TGTGCCAGCAGGCTAGACTACACCGGGGAGCTGTTTTTT; CDR3: CASRLDYTGELFF
V: TRBV5-1; size: many; J: TRBJ2-2; D: .; DNA: TGCGCCAGCCAAGGGGCCGGGGAGCTGTTTTTT; CDR3: CASQGAGELFF
V: TRBV7-2; size: .; J: TRBJ1-6; D: TRBD1; DNA: TGTGCCGGGGACAGCGGGTCCTATAATTCACCCCTCCACTTT; CDR3: CAGDSGSYNSPLHF
V: TRBV9; size: many; J: TRBJ2-1; D: .; DNA: TGTGCCAGCAGCGTACCGCCAGAGAGTAACAATGAGCAGTTCTTC; CDR3: CASSVPPESNNEQFF
V: TRBV12-3/TRBV12-4; size: many; J: TRBJ1-4; D: .; DNA: TGTGCCAGCGGCGGTGAAAAACTGTTTTTT; CDR3: CASGGEKLFF
V: TRBV20-1; size: many; J: TRBJ2-7; D: .; DNA: TGCAGTGCTAGTTTTGGGTGGAGGGCCTCCTACGAGCAGTACTTC; CDR3: CSASFGWRASYEQYF
V: TRBV11-3; size: .; J: TRBJ2-2; D: .; DNA: TGTGCCTGCCACAGAGTTGGGGGAGCCGGCACCGGGGAGCTGTTTTTT; CDR3: CACHRVGGAGTGELFF
V: TRBV7-8; size: .; J: TRBJ2-7; D: TRBD1; DNA: TGTGCCAGCAGCCGAAAGGACAGGGGCCCCTACGAGCAGTACTTC; CDR3: CASSRKDRGPYEQYF
V: TRBV20-1; size: many; J: TRBJ2-7; D: .; DNA: TGCAGTGCTAGAGGTTCGTCCCCTGGGGCGCCAGGCGAGCAGTACTTC; CDR3: CSARGSSPGAPGEQYF
V: TRBV7-9; size: many; J: TRBJ2-1; D: TRBD2; DNA: TGTGCCAGCAGCTACGCTCTCACGGGGGGAGTTTACAATGAGCAGTTCTTC; CDR3: CASSYALTGGVYNEQFF
V: TRBV14; size: many; J: TRBJ1-4; D: .; DNA: TGTGCCAGCAGTAACTCGGGGTTCCGTAATGAAAAACTGTTTTTT; CDR3: CASSNSGFRNEKLFF
V: TRBV7-2; size: many; J: TRBJ2-7; D: TRBD2; DNA: TGTGCCAGCAGCACCCAGACTAGCGGGAGTTACGAGCAGTACTTC; CDR3: CASSTQTSGSYEQYF
V: TRBV20-1; size: .; J: TRBJ1-2; D: .; DNA: TGCAGTGCTAGAGATAAGATTGTGGGAGGGGGTGGCTACACCTTC; CDR3: CSARDKIVGGGGYTF
V: TRBV6-6; size: .; J: TRBJ2-7; D: .; DNA: TGTGCCAGCAGCTCACTCGGGGAGAACGAGCAGTACTTC; CDR3: CASSSLGENEQYF
V: TRBV24-1; size: many; J: TRBJ2-2; D: .; DNA: TGTGCCACCAGCTTATCTGTGGCAGGGAAGACCGGGGAGCTGTTTTTT; CDR3: CATSLSVAGKTGELFF
V: TRBV2; size: many; J: TRBJ2-3; D: .; DNA: TGTGCCAGCAGCGCCCCAGTCAGCACAGATACGCAGTATTTT; CDR3: CASSAPVSTDTQYF
V: TRBV7-8; size: .; J: TRBJ2-5; D: .; DNA: TGTGCCAGCAGCTTAGCGGGGATCAATAGCAATCAGCCCCAGTACTTC; CDR3: CASSLAGINSNQPQYF
V: TRBV12-3/TRBV12-4; size: many; J: TRBJ2-2; D: TRBD2; DNA: TGTGCCAGCAGTTTAGGACTAGCGGGAGTGGGCGGGGAGCTGTTTTTT; CDR3: CASSLGLAGVGGELFF
V: TRBV11-2; size: .; J: TRBJ2-2; D: TRBD2; DNA: TGTGCCAGCAGCTTAGATCAGGGACTAGCCGGGGAGCTGTTTTTT; CDR3: CASSLDQGLAGELFF
V: TRBV5-4; size: many; J: TRBJ1-4; D: TRBD1; DNA: TGTGCCAGCAGCTGGGGGGACAGGGGGCTGTCTAATGAAAAACTGTTTTTT; CDR3: CASSWGDRGLSNEKLFF
V: TRBV20-1; size: many; J: TRBJ1-5; D: TRBD1; DNA: TGCAGTGCACGGACAGGGGGAGGGCAGCCCCAGCATTTT; CDR3: CSARTGGGQPQHF
V: TRBV30; size: many; J: TRBJ1-5; D: TRBD1; DNA: TGTGCCTGGAGTAAGACAGGGGGTAGCAATCAGCCCCAGCATTTT; CDR3: CAWSKTGGSNQPQHF
V: TRBV3-1; size: many; J: TRBJ2-7; D: TRBD2; DNA: TGTGCCAGCAGCAAAGGACTAGCGGGAGGGCCTTCGGGCGAGCAGTACTTC; CDR3: CASSKGLAGGPSGEQYF
V: TRBV7-2; size: many; J: TRBJ1-2; D: TRBD1; DNA: TGTGCCAGCAGCCACGGGACAGGGGGCTATGGCTACACCTTC; CDR3: CASSHGTGGYGYTF
V: TRBV19; size: few; J: TRBJ1-1; D: TRBD1; DNA: TGTGCCTGTAAAGGGGGCCACACTGAAGCTTTCTTT; CDR3: CACKGGHTEAFF
V: TRBV12-3/TRBV12-4; size: many; J: TRBJ2-1; D: .; DNA: TGTGCCAGCAGCTTCTCGGGGGTTGGGGCGGGTGGTGAGCAGTTCTTC; CDR3: CASSFSGVGAGGEQFF
V: TRBV24-1; size: many; J: TRBJ1-5; D: TRBD1; DNA: TGTGCCACCAGTGACGGTGGGACAGGAAATCAGCCCCAGCATTTT; CDR3: CATSDGGTGNQPQHF
V: TRBV7-6; size: many; J: TRBJ2-7; D: TRBD2; DNA: TGTGCCAGCAGCTCCCAAAGCGGGAGCTTTTCCGAGCAGTACTTC; CDR3: CASSSQSGSFSEQYF
V: TRBV5-1; size: many; J: TRBJ2-7; D: TRBD2; DNA: TGCGCCAGCAGCTCGACCGGGACTAGTTGGGAGCAGTACTTC; CDR3: CASSSTGTSWEQYF
V: TRBV7-8; size: .; J: TRBJ1-5; D: .; DNA: TGTGCCAGCAGCGCTAGTGACTCCTTGGGTCAGCCCCAGCATTTT; CDR3: CASSASDSLGQPQHF
V: TRBV12-5; size: .; J: TRBJ1-2; D: .; DNA: TGTGCCAGTGGGCCCGGACTCCTCAACTATGGCTACACCTTC; CDR3: CASGPGLLNYGYTF
V: TRBV19; size: .; J: TRBJ2-1; D: .; DNA: TGTGCCAGTAGTTTGACCGGAGCGAGCTCCTACAATGAGCAGTTCTTC; CDR3: CASSLTGASSYNEQFF
V: TRBV27; size: many; J: TRBJ1-2; D: TRBD1; DNA: TGTGCCAGCAAACGACAGGGCTACTATGGCTACACCTTC; CDR3: CASKRQGYYGYTF
V: TRBV7-3; size: many; J: TRBJ2-3; D: TRBD2; DNA: TGTGCCAGCAGCTTAGCGGGGGGGGCGGGGGATACGCAGTATTTT; CDR3: CASSLAGGAGDTQYF
V: TRBV5-8; size: .; J: TRBJ2-7; D: TRBD2; DNA: TGTGCCAGCAGGGGGACTAGCGGGAGAGGATACGAGCAGTACTTC; CDR3: CASRGTSGRGYEQYF
V: TRBV20-1; size: many; J: TRBJ2-5; D: TRBD2; DNA: TGCAGTGCCTCAGCGGCCGGGGGGAGGCTGGAGACCCAGTACTTC; CDR3: CSASAAGGRLETQYF
V: TRBV18; size: many; J: TRBJ2-2; D: TRBD2; DNA: TGTGCCAGCTCACAGGGACTAGCGGCTACCGGGGAGCTGTTTTTT; CDR3: CASSQGLAATGELFF
V: TRBV6-5; size: many; J: TRBJ2-7; D: .; DNA: TGTGCCAGCAGTTACAGGGGGGCTTCCTACGAGCAGTACTTC; CDR3: CASSYRGASYEQYF
V: TRBV7-9; size: .; J: TRBJ1-6; D: .; DNA: TGTGCCAGCAGCGATAGGGGACGGTCCTATAATTCACCCCTCCACTTT; CDR3: CASSDRGRSYNSPLHF
V: TRBV15; size: .; J: TRBJ2-5; D: .; DNA: TGTGCCACCAGCAGAGATGGGGGTTCTAGCCGAGAGACCCAGTACTTC; CDR3: CATSRDGGSSRETQYF
V: TRBV11-2; size: many; J: TRBJ2-7; D: TRBD2; DNA: TGTGCCAGCACCCGGACTAGCGGGAGGTCCTACGAGCAGTACTTC; CDR3: CASTRTSGRSYEQYF
V: TRBV5-1; size: many; J: TRBJ2-2; D: TRBD2; DNA: TGCGCCAGCAGCTTAGGTCGACTAGCGGGAGCCTCCGGGGAGCTGTTTTTT; CDR3: CASSLGRLAGASGELFF
V: TRBV20-1; size: .; J: TRBJ2-1; D: TRBD2; DNA: TGCAGTGCTCGGACTAGCGGGGGCCTAGCGCTCAATGAGCAGTTCTTC; CDR3: CSARTSGGLALNEQFF
V: TRBV12-3/TRBV12-4; size: many; J: TRBJ2-5; D: TRBD1; DNA: TGTGCCAGCAGCGGACAGGTCAAAGAGACCCAGTACTTC; CDR3: CASSGQVKETQYF
V: TRBV9; size: .; J: TRBJ2-1; D: TRBD2; DNA: TGTGCCAGCAGCGGGGGGGGGGGTTCCTACAATGAGCAGTTCTTC; CDR3: CASSGGGGSYNEQFF
V: TRBV9; size: many; J: TRBJ2-7; D: TRBD2; DNA: TGTGCCAGCAGCTCGGGACTAGCGGATCCCTACGAGCAGTACTTC; CDR3: CASSSGLADPYEQYF
V: TRBV15; size: many; J: TRBJ2-7; D: TRBD2; DNA: TGTGCCACCAGCAGAGGACTAGCGGGACCCACCACCCACTACGAGCAGTACTTC; CDR3: CATSRGLAGPTTHYEQYF
V: TRBV7-3; size: few; J: TRBJ2-1; D: TRBD2; DNA: TGTGCCAGCAGCTTATCGGGAACTAGCGGGAGTACTATCCACAATGAGCAGTTCTTC; CDR3: CASSLSGTSGSTIHNEQFF
V: TRBV5-6; size: many; J: TRBJ2-5; D: TRBD2; DNA: TGTGCCAGCAGTGGGAGGGTAGTTATCCAAGAGACCCAGTACTTC; CDR3: CASSGRVVIQETQYF
V: TRBV29-1; size: .; J: TRBJ1-2; D: TRBD1; DNA: TGCAGCTTAGGGACAGCTAACTATGGCTACACCTTC; CDR3: CSLGTANYGYTF
V: TRBV20-1; size: .; J: TRBJ2-6; D: TRBD2; DNA: TGCAGTGCTAGACCTCGCGGGAGGGCCTCAGGGGCCAACGTCCTGACTTTC; CDR3: CSARPRGRASGANVLTF
V: TRBV4-1; size: many; J: TRBJ2-5; D: TRBD1; DNA: TGCGCCAGCAGCGAAGGAGGTGGGACAGGGCAAGAGACCCAGTACTTC; CDR3: CASSEGGGTGQETQYF
V: TRBV12-5; size: .; J: TRBJ1-1; D: .; DNA: TGTGCTAGTGGTTTGGGTCCTCACACTGAAGCTTTCTTT; CDR3: CASGLGPHTEAFF